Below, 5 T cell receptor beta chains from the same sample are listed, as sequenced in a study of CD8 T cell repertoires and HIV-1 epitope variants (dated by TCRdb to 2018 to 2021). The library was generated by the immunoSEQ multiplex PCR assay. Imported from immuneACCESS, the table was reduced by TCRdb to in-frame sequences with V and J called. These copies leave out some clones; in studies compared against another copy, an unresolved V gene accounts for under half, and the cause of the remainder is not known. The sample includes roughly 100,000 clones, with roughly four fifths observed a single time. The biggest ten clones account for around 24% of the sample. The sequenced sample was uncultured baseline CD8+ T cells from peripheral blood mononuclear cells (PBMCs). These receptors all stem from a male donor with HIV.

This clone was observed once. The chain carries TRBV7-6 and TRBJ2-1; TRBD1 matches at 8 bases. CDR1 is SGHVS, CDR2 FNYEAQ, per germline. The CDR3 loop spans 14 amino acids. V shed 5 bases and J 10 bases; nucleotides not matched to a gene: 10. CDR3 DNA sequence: TGTGCCAGCAGCAAGGACAGGGTGGCTTTGGAGCAGTTCTTC. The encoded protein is CASSKDRVALEQFF. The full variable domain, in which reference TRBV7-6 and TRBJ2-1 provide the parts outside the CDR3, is GAGVSQSPRYKVTKRGQDVALRCDPISGHVSLYWYRQALGQGPEFLTYFNYEAQQDKSGLPNDRFSAERPEGSISTLTIQRTEQRDSAMYRCASSKDRVALEQFFGPGTRLTVL.

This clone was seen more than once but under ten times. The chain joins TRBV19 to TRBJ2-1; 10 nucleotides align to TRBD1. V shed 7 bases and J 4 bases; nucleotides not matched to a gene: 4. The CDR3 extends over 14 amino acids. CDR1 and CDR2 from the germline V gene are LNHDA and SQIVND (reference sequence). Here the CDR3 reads CASTGQGTYNEQFF. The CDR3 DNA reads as TGTGCCAGTACGGGACAGGGGACTTACAATGAGCAGTTCTTC.

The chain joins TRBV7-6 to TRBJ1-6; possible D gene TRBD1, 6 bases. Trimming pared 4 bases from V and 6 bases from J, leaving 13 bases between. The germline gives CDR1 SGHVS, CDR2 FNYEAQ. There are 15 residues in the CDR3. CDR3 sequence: CASSSGGGGNSPLHF. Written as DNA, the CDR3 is TGTGCCAGCAGCTCAGGAGGGGGAGGTAATTCACCCCTCCACTTT.

CDR3 protein: CASRNGQGRAGSPLHF. In nucleotides, the CDR3 is TGCGCCAGCAGGAATGGACAGGGAAGGGCTGGTTCACCCCTCCACTTT. The gene calls are TRBV5-1 and TRBJ1-6; 8 bases agree with TRBD1. The CDR3 has 16 residues. Losses at the gene ends were 5 bases for V and 9 bases for J; bases not matched to a gene: 13. The germline CDR1 and CDR2 sequences are SGHRS and YFSETQ.

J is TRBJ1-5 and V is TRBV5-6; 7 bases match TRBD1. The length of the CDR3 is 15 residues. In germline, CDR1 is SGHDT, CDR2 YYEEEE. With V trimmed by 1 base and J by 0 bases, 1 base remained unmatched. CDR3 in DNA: TGTGCCAGCAGCTTGACAGGGGTTAGCAATCAGCCCCAGCATTTT. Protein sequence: CASSLTGVSNQPQHF. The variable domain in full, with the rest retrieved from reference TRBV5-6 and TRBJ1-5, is DAGVTQSPTHLIKTRGQQVTLRCSPKSGHDTVSWYQQALGQGPQFIFQYYEEEERQRGNFPDRFSGHQFPNYSSELNVNALLLGDSALYLCASSLTGVSNQPQHFGDGTRLSIL.